This record covers a single T cell receptor (beta chain). Germline values: CDR1 SGHAT, CDR2 FQNNGV. V was cut by 3 bases and J by 0 bases, with 6 bases left in between. The CDR3 spans 15 residues. The data belong to a study of Ad26.COV2.S vaccination and SARS-CoV-2 variants. The treatment is: roughly 20 received Ad26.COV2.S at low or high dose, single or two shots; roughly five received placebo; per-sample allocation not given. Specimen acquisition occurred on day 63 following the initial vaccine or placebo injection. Libraries were prepared by immunoSEQ multiplex PCR; TCRdb keeps only in-frame clonotypes and omits some of them. The table lists 350,000 to 400,000 clones, around nine tenths of them singletons.

This specimen consisted of peripheral blood, obtained in a trial of Ad26.COV2.S vaccine versus placebo. The chain uses TRBV11-2 and TRBJ2-6, with D unresolved. The receptor was derived from a person aged 18-65 years who received the Ad26.COV2.S COVID-19 vaccine or a placebo. CDR3 sequence (DNA): TGTGCCAGCAGCTTTTCAGACTCTGGGGCCAACGTCCTGACTTTC. As protein: CASSFSDSGANVLTF.